Each of the 19 T cell receptor beta chains below was sequenced from the same sample in a study of shared clonotypes between healthy human individuals. The data were produced by immunoSEQ multiplex PCR, yet TCRdb's version contains in-frame clones alone and is incomplete. This table has over a million clones, 70% to 80% appearing once. The sequenced sample consisted of memory CD4+ T cells sorted from blood. Specified subset: CD45RA-negative fraction. The source of these receptors is a man younger than 30 in good health.

This clone appeared once. The V gene is TRBV27, the J gene TRBJ2-2; 7 bases map to TRBD1. This CDR3 has 15 residues. The germline CDR1 and CDR2 sequences are MNHEY and SMNVEV (reference sequence). Trimming cost V 3 bases and J 4 bases; bases outside gene matches: 5. CDR3 in DNA: TGTGCCAGCAGTTTGTACAGGGGTGGCACCGGGGAGCTGTTTTTT. The encoded protein is CASSLYRGGTGELFF.

About this clone itself: A much larger clone lies a single base off, so this may be a read error. The V call is TRBV9, the J call TRBJ1-1, with no clear D. CDR3 length: 13 amino acids. Germline V gene sequence: CDR1 SGDLS, CDR2 YYNGEE. The V and J ends lost 4 bases and 1 base respectively, with 8 bases between them. The DNA of the CDR3 is TGTGCCAGCAGCCCTACGGGGAACACTGAAGCTTTCTTT. Translating it yields CASSPTGNTEAFF. Together with reference TRBV9 and TRBJ1-1, the CDR3 gives the full variable domain: DSGVTQTPKHLITATGQRVTLRCSPRSGDLSVYWYQQSLDQGLQFLIQYYNGEERAKGNILERFSAQQFPDLHSELNLSSLELGDSALYFCASSPTGNTEAFFGQGTRLTVV.

Remarks on this clone: This specimen includes other DNA sequences encoding the same CDR3. This chain connects TRBV4-1 to TRBJ2-3; a weak D match, TRBD2 (5 bases). Between the trimmed V and J ends, which lost 4 bases and 6 bases, there was a span of 5 bases. This CDR3 comprises 11 residues. CDR1 and CDR2 from the germline V gene are MGHRA and YSYEKL. Here the CDR3 reads CASSREDTQYF. In nucleotides, the CDR3 is TGCGCCAGCAGCCGGGAGGATACGCAGTATTTT.

The gene calls are TRBV25-1 and TRBJ1-2; 9 bases are a match to TRBD1. The CDR3 extends over 15 amino acids. The germline V gene has CDR1 MGHDK and CDR2 SYGVNS. Unmatched junction bases numbered 6, after V lost 3 bases and J lost 4 bases. This CDR3 is CASSEGGQGTYGYTF. In DNA, the CDR3 is TGTGCCAGCAGTGAGGGGGGACAGGGAACCTATGGCTACACCTTC.

This sequence joins TRBV6-1 and TRBJ1-4, with a weak D call TRBD1 (6 bases). CDR1 and CDR2 from the germline V gene are MNHNS and SASEGT. This CDR3 has 13 residues. Trimming shortened V by 3 bases and J by 8 bases, and 10 bases separated the two germline ends. The CDR3 nucleotides read TGTGCCAGCAGTGATCTGCAGGGGGAAAAACTGTTTTTT. It encodes CASSDLQGEKLFF.

CDR3 in DNA: TGTGCCAGCAGCCTAGACATTGCCGGGACAGATACGCAGTATTTT. Its protein is CASSLDIAGTDTQYF. This chain connects TRBV9 to TRBJ2-3; D gene unclear. V lost 4 bases to trimming and J lost 3 bases, with 15 bases between them. Germline CDR1 reads SGDLS; CDR2 reads YYNGEE. CDR3 length: 15 residues.

The chain combines TRBV27 with TRBJ2-3; a weak D match, TRBD2 (6 bases). The CDR3 loop spans 15 amino acids. V gave up 1 base and J gave up 1 base, with 9 bases separating them. Germline assignment: CDR1 MNHEY and CDR2 SMNVEV (reference sequence). Here the CDR3 DNA reads TGTGCCAGCAGTTTATTGGGGGGAGGCACAGATACGCAGTATTTT. Translating it yields CASSLLGGGTDTQYF.

The rearrangement links TRBV2 to TRBJ2-2, with a possible D match to TRBD2 (5 bases). The CDR3 has 16 amino acids. Germline V gene data show CDR1 as SNHLY and CDR2 as FYNNEI. V was clipped by 6 bases and J by 2 bases, with 16 bases between them. The CDR3 spells CASRRSGLANTGELFF. The CDR3 DNA reads TGTGCCAGCAGAAGATCTGGGCTAGCAAACACCGGGGAGCTGTTTTTT.

The table lists this clone with a count of one. Relative to the germline gene, one junction end is altered; a read error may explain this. The chain combines TRBV28 with TRBJ2-7; 9 nucleotides align to TRBD1. The CDR3 has 16 amino acids. Germline CDR1 reads MDHEN; CDR2 reads SYDVKM. The CDR3 DNA sequence: TGTACCAGCAGTTTATGGACAGGGGCGAGCTCCTACGAGCAGTACTTC. This encodes CTSSLWTGASSYEQYF.

The V call is TRBV19, the J call TRBJ1-2; tentatively, D is TRBD1 (5 bases). Germline V lookup: CDR1 LNHDA, CDR2 SQIVND (reference sequence). The CDR3 loop spans 14 amino acids. The V end lost 6 bases, the J end lost 0 bases, and 11 bases lay between the germline ends. CDR3 sequence reads: CASRQVDANYGYTF. The CDR3 DNA sequence: TGTGCCAGTAGACAGGTTGACGCTAACTATGGCTACACCTTC.

In this sample, this clone turned up a few times. The rearrangement uses TRBV19 and TRBJ1-2, with a tentative D call TRBD1 (5 bases). Trimming removed 6 bases at V and 2 bases at J, with 13 bases between. The V gene's germline CDR1 is LNHDA and CDR2 SQIVND (reference sequence). This CDR3 spans 14 amino acids. The CDR3 sequence: CASRLEAGNYGYTF. CDR3 sequence (DNA): TGTGCCAGTAGGCTCGAGGCAGGGAACTATGGCTACACCTTC.

Many counts were recorded for this clone. This rearrangement joins TRBV7-2 to TRBJ1-3, with a possible D match to TRBD1 (6 bases). This CDR3 region has 16 residues. The V gene lost 5 bases and the J gene lost 11 bases, with 25 bases spanning the gap. Looked up from germline, CDR1 is SGHTA and CDR2 is FQGNSA. CDR3 DNA: TGTGCCAGCAGCCTAAAGGGGGGCAGTTTGAACAGGGCCATATATTTT. Its translation: CASSLKGGSLNRAIYF.

This clone was recorded only once. The V and J genes are TRBV6-6 and TRBJ1-2; D ambiguous. This CDR3 has 14 residues. V dropped 4 bases and J dropped 4 bases, with 13 bases sitting between them. CDR1 and CDR2 (germline): MNHNY, SVGAGI (reference sequence). CDR3 amino acids: CASSSPRQGYGYTF. The CDR3 DNA reads as TGTGCCAGCAGTTCCCCTAGACAAGGCTATGGCTACACCTTC.

The chain is built from TRBV6-6 and TRBJ2-7; D is possibly TRBD1 (6 bases). The CDR3 is 13 residues long. CDR1 is MNHNY and CDR2 is SVGAGI in the germline V gene (reference sequence). V lost 5 bases to trimming and J lost 7 bases, with 15 bases between them. The CDR3 region has the DNA TGTGCCAGCAGTCTAACAGGGTTCGGGGAGCAGTACTTC. It specifies CASSLTGFGEQYF.

This chain connects TRBV6-1 to TRBJ2-7; D may be TRBD1 (5 bases). From germline, CDR1 is MNHNS and CDR2 SASEGT. Trimming shortened V by 7 bases and J by 5 bases, and 9 bases separated the two germline ends. The CDR3 has 11 residues. DNA of the CDR3: TGTGCCAGCACCGTCAGGGACGAGCAGTACTTC. Amino acid sequence: CASTVRDEQYF.

This rearrangement joins TRBV7-8 to TRBJ1-5, with D maybe TRBD1 (5 bases). V was pared by 5 bases and J by 3 bases, with 17 bases between. Germline V gene lookup returns CDR1 SGHVS and CDR2 FQNEAQ. The CDR3 runs to 16 residues. The CDR3 spells CASSQQGSSTNQPQHF. The CDR3 DNA reads as TGTGCCAGCAGCCAGCAGGGTTCCTCCACCAATCAGCCCCAGCATTTT.

This chain uses TRBV10-3 with TRBJ2-7; 8 nucleotides line up with TRBD2. CDR1 is ENHRY and CDR2 is SYGVKD in the germline V gene. This CDR3 is 16 amino acids long. V dropped 6 bases and J dropped 0; count of bases not matched to a gene: 10. The CDR3 DNA is TGTGCCATCAGGGGAAGCGGGAGTTCGGGCTCCTACGAGCAGTACTTC. Translating it yields CAIRGSGSSGSYEQYF.

This clone was found a few times. The rearrangement uses TRBV30 and TRBJ1-3; no firm D call. With 0 bases removed from V and 2 bases from J, the gap between germline ends came to 11 bases. Germline lookup yields CDR1 GTSNPN and CDR2 SVGIG (reference sequence). This CDR3 is 15 amino acids long. The CDR3 nucleotides are TGTGCCTGGAGTGTACCGGGAGGGACTGGAAACACCATATATTTT. It codes for CAWSVPGGTGNTIYF.

The chain is built from TRBV28 and TRBJ2-7; 14 bases fit TRBD2. The CDR3 covers 19 residues. CDR1 MDHEN and CDR2 SYDVKM come from the germline V gene. J lost 5 bases, V lost 5 bases, and 17 bases had no gene match. The CDR3 protein is CASSPTHVTSGGADHEQYF. The CDR3, as DNA: TGTGCCAGCAGTCCGACCCACGTGACTAGCGGGGGGGCCGACCACGAGCAGTACTTC.